These 13 T cell receptor delta chains share one sample of origin, sequenced in a study of gamma-delta chains in newborns, infants, children. TCRdb re-identified clones in the reads via CATT. This sample has about 1,500 delta-chain clones, with around 9% found just once. Sequenced sample: blood. These TCRs come from a child who was a newborn, infant or young child, either healthy, febrile or measles-vaccinated (not recorded which).

This clone was seen a handful of times. The protein recorded in TCRdb matches a much larger clone and deviates from this DNA's translation at residue 8, suggesting a read error; the protein here is obtained by translating the DNA. This chain uses TRDV2 with TRDJ3; 8 bases agree with TRDD3. Per the germline V gene, CDR1 is GEAIGNYY and CDR2 is EKD. The CDR3 runs 17 residues. The V and J ends lost 2 bases and 2 bases, in that order; junction bases with no gene match: 4. The CDR3: CACDILGGTWDTRQMFF. As DNA, the CDR3 is TGTGCCTGTGACATACTGGGGGGTACCTGGGACACCCGACAGATGTTTTTC.

This clone was detected only a few times. The junction and the germline gene differ at one end; a read error may be behind it. This chain uses TRDV2 with TRDJ1; 9 bases map to TRDD3. This CDR3 is built from 15 residues. Germline-derived CDR1 and CDR2 are GEAIGNYY and EKD. As DNA, the CDR3 is TGTGCCTGTGACACCCGGGGGGGATACACCGATAAGCTCATCTTT. This translates into CACDTRGGYTDKLIF.

The CDR3 sequence is CACARRCPLVYQTTWDTRQMFF. As DNA, the CDR3 is TGTGCCTGTGCCCGCCGGTGCCCCTTAGTGTACCAGACCACCTGGGACACCCGACAGATGTTTTTC. This chain uses TRDV2 with TRDJ3, with D uncertain. This CDR3 region has 22 residues. Germline V gives CDR1 GEAIGNYY, CDR2 EKD. Trimming stripped 5 bases from V and 2 bases from J, with 30 bases between.

Points on this clone: The likely explanation is a read error, given a far larger clone one base away. The chain couples TRDV2 to TRDJ3, with 9 bases aligning to TRDD3. Germline assignment: CDR1 GEAIGNYY and CDR2 EKD. The CDR3 runs 20 residues. This CDR3 is CACGTRFVLGDGWDTRQMFF. DNA of the CDR3: TGTGCCTGTGGCACCAGGTTCGTGCTGGGGGATGGATGGGACACCCGACAGATGTTTTTC.

In its sample, this clone was seen a few times. TCRdb's entry gives the protein of a much larger clone, which mismatches this DNA's translation at residue 6, likely from a read error; the protein reported here is translated from the DNA. CDR3 loop: CALGDLTSWGDKLIF. Written as DNA, the CDR3 is TGTGCTCTTGGGGACCTTACTTCGTGGGGAGATAAACTCATCTTT. The genes are TRDV1 and TRDJ1; possibly TRDD3 for D (5 bases). Germline V gene sequence: CDR1 TSWWSYY, CDR2 QGS. This CDR3 spans 15 amino acids. Trimming shortened V by 3 bases and J by 5 bases, and 16 bases separated the two germline ends.

This clone was counted a few times. This likely reflects a read error, since a far larger clone is one base away. Other DNA sequences of this sample code for an identical CDR3. The chain carries TRDV2 and TRDJ2; 10 positions agree with TRDD3. This CDR3 contains 18 residues. The germline V gene has CDR1 GEAIGNYY and CDR2 EKD. The CDR3 nucleotides read TGTGCCTGTGACACCGTACTGGGGGATCCCTCTTTGACAGCACAGCTCTTCTTT. Its translation: CACDTVLGDPSLTAQLFF.

This clone is categorized as medium-sized. A much larger clonotype is one base distant, so this may be a read error. This chain uses TRDV2 with TRDJ1; 9 positions match TRDD3. Germline V CDR1 and CDR2: GEAIGNYY, EKD. This CDR3 spans 19 amino acids. CDR3 region: CACDGLEGDTTRRTDNLIF. The CDR3 DNA reads as TGTGCCTGTGACGGCTTAGAGGGGGATACCACCCGTAGGACCGATAACCTCATCTTT.

With respect to this clone: This clone may be a read error of a much larger clone one base away. This specimen includes other DNA sequences encoding the same CDR3. This chain links TRDV1 with TRDJ1; TRDD3 aligns across 9 bases. The CDR3 extends over 20 amino acids. Germline trimming cut 4 bases from V and 8 bases from J; bases unmatched to any gene: 26. The V gene's germline CDR1 is TSWWSYY and CDR2 QGS. This chain's CDR3 is CALGAAAFPFTGGALDKLIF. The CDR3 DNA reads as TGTGCTCTTGGGGCCGCGGCCTTCCCTTTTACTGGGGGAGCACTCGACAAACTCATCTTT.

In its sample, this clone is medium-sized (0.01 to 0.1%). The V gene is TRDV3, the J gene TRDJ1, with unresolved D. The V end was cut by 3 bases, the J end by 1 base, with 15 bases between. Germline V lookup: CDR1 TVYSNPD, CDR2 GDNSRS (reference sequence). The CDR3 loop spans 14 amino acids. The DNA of the CDR3 is TGTGCCTTGCCCCATCCACGCGCCACCGATAAACTCATCTTT. As protein: CALPHPRATDKLIF.

This clone ranks as medium-sized (0.01 to 0.1%). This may be a read error: a much more frequent sequence differs by one nucleotide. The CDR3 here is CACGGLEGDTTRRTDKLIF. The DNA for the CDR3 is TGTGCCTGTGGCGGCTTAGAGGGGGATACCACCCGTAGGACCGATAAACTCATCTTT. The chain joins TRDV2 to TRDJ1; 9 positions agree with TRDD3. J was trimmed by 2 bases and V by 5 bases; bases with no gene match: 20. This CDR3 comprises 19 residues. Germline V lookup: CDR1 GEAIGNYY, CDR2 EKD.

For this clone: The translation of this DNA and the TCRdb protein of a much larger clone differ at residue 7, probably owing to a read error; the protein shown here is translated from the DNA. This chain uses TRDV3 with TRDJ1, with D possibly TRDD3 on 5 matching bases. Trimming left V 4 bases short and J 4 bases short, with 37 bases between. The length of the CDR3 is 20 residues. Germline CDR1 TVYSNPD, CDR2 GDNSRS (reference sequence). CDR3 nucleotides: TGTGCCTCCCTAATAAGCCCATCCTTGTGGGGCTTTCAGGGGAGCGATAAACTCATCTTT. Encoded protein: CASLISPSLWGFQGSDKLIF.

Regarding this clone: TCRdb assigns this DNA the protein of a much larger clone, which departs from its translation at residue 11; this likely reflects a read error, and the protein shown comes from translating the DNA. The rearrangement joins TRDV1 to TRDJ1, with TRDD2 as a possible D gene (6 bases). CDR1 and CDR2 from the germline V gene are TSWWSYY and QGS. V was trimmed by 2 bases and J by 1 base, leaving 23 bases between them. The length of the CDR3 is 19 residues. The CDR3 is CALGECEGFLRSLTDKLIF. The CDR3, as DNA: TGTGCTCTTGGGGAATGTGAGGGCTTCCTTCGATCCCTCACCGATAAACTCATCTTT.

As concerns this clone: The translation of this DNA and the TCRdb protein of a much larger clone differ at residue 4, probably owing to a read error; the protein shown here is translated from the DNA. V usage is TRDV2 and J usage is TRDJ3, with 10 bases that match TRDD3. V trimming: 5 bases; J trimming: 0 bases; junction bases outside the gene matches: 15. This CDR3 has 21 residues. Germline-derived CDR1 and CDR2 are GEAIGNYY and EKD. The CDR3 region has the DNA TGTGCCTGTGGCCCCATTCCTACTGGGGGATCGAGCTCCTGGGACACCCGACAGATGTTTTTC. Translating gives CACGPIPTGGSSSWDTRQMFF.